Below, 5 T cell receptor beta chains from the same sample are listed, as sequenced in a study of T cell changes during pregnancy in multiple sclerosis. The assay was immunoSEQ multiplex PCR, and TCRdb's table has in-frame clones only and misses some. The sample has 90,000 to 120,000 clones; around 93% are singletons. Here the sequenced sample was peripheral blood, taken in the third trimester of pregnancy. These receptors originate from a female donor in good health, enrolled as a control in a pregnancy study.

The genes are TRBV7-2 and TRBJ1-2, with TRBD1 as a possible D gene (6 bases). The CDR3 has 18 amino acids. Germline CDR1 SGHTA, CDR2 FQGNSA. V dropped 0 bases and J dropped 4 bases, with 21 bases sitting between them. The CDR3 DNA reads TGTGCCAGCAGCTTAGCGACCTCGGGGGGCGGCTACCTCTATGGCTACACCTTC. Translation gives CASSLATSGGGYLYGYTF.

This clone was seen once. J is TRBJ2-1 and V is TRBV5-6; 7 bases fit TRBD1. This CDR3 has 13 residues. The V gene end was trimmed by 4 bases and the J gene end by 10 bases; junction bases not matched to a gene: 8. CDR1 and CDR2 from the germline V gene are SGHDT and YYEEEE. The CDR3 is CASSRGQLGEQFF. CDR3 bases: TGTGCCAGCAGCAGGGGACAGCTGGGCGAGCAGTTCTTC.

The chain carries TRBV5-4 and TRBJ2-5; no definite D call. The V end lost 4 bases, the J end lost 5 bases, and 15 bases lay between the germline ends. The CDR3 has 14 residues. Per germline, CDR1 SGHNT and CDR2 YYREEE (reference sequence). The CDR3 here is CASSPRDLGETQYF. For the CDR3, the DNA is TGTGCCAGCAGCCCTCGTGACCTCGGGGAGACCCAGTACTTC.

J is TRBJ2-7 and V is TRBV19, with D possibly being TRBD1 (6 bases). This CDR3 has 12 amino acids. V lost 4 bases to trimming and J lost 6 bases, with 10 bases between them. Looked up from germline, CDR1 is LNHDA and CDR2 is SQIVND (reference sequence). The CDR3 nucleotides are TGTGCCAGTAGTAACAGGGTTAGCGAGCAGTACTTC. This encodes CASSNRVSEQYF.

The chain joins TRBV7-3 to TRBJ1-6; 7 bases are shared with TRBD1. With V trimmed by 5 bases and J by 9 bases, 7 bases remained unmatched. Germline CDR1 is SGHTA and CDR2 is FQGTGA. The CDR3 is 14 residues long. The CDR3 region has the DNA TGTGCCAGCAGCCAATCGGACAGGTTTTCACCCCTCCACTTT. Encoded protein: CASSQSDRFSPLHF. Full variable domain (rest looked up from reference TRBV7-3 and TRBJ1-6): GAGVSQTPSNKVTEKGKYVELRCDPISGHTALYWYRQSLGQGPEFLIYFQGTGAADDSGLPNDRFFAVRPEGSVSTLKIQRTERGDSAVYLCASSQSDRFSPLHFGNGTRLTVT.